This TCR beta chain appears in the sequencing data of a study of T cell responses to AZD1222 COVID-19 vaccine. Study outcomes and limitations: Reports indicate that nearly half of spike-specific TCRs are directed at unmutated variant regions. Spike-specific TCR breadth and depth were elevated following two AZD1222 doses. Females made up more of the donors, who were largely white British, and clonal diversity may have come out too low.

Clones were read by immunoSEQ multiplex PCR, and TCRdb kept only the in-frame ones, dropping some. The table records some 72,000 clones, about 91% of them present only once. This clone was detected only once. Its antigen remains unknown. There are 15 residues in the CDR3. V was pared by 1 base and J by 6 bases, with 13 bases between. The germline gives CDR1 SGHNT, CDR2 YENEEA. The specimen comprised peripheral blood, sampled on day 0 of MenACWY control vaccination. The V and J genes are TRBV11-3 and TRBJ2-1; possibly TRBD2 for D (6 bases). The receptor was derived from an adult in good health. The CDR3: CASSLGVSSVNEQFF. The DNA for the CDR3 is TGTGCCAGCAGCTTAGGGGTGTCTAGCGTCAATGAGCAGTTCTTC.